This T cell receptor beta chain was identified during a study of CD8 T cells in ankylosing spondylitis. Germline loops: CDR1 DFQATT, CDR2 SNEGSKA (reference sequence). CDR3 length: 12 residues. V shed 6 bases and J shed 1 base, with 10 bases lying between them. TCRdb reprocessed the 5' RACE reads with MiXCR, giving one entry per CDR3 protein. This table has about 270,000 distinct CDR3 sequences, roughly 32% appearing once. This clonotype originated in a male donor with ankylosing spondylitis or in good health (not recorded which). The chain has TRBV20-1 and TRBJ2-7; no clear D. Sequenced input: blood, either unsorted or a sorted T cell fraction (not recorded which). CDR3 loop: CSANQPSYEQYF. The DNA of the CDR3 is TGCAGTGCCAATCAACCTTCCTACGAGCAGTACTTC.